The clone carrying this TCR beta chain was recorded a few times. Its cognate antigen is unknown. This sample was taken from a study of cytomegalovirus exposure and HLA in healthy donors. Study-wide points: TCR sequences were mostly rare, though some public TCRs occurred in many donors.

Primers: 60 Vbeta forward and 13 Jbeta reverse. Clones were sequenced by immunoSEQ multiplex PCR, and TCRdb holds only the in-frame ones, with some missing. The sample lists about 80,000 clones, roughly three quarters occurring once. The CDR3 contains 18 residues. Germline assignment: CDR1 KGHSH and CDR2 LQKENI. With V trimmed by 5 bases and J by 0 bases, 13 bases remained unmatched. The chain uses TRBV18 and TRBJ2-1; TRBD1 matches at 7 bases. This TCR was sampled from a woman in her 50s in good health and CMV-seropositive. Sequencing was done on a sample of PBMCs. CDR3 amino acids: CASSKYQRQGTSYNEQFF. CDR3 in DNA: TGTGCCAGCTCAAAATACCAACGACAGGGTACCTCCTACAATGAGCAGTTCTTC.